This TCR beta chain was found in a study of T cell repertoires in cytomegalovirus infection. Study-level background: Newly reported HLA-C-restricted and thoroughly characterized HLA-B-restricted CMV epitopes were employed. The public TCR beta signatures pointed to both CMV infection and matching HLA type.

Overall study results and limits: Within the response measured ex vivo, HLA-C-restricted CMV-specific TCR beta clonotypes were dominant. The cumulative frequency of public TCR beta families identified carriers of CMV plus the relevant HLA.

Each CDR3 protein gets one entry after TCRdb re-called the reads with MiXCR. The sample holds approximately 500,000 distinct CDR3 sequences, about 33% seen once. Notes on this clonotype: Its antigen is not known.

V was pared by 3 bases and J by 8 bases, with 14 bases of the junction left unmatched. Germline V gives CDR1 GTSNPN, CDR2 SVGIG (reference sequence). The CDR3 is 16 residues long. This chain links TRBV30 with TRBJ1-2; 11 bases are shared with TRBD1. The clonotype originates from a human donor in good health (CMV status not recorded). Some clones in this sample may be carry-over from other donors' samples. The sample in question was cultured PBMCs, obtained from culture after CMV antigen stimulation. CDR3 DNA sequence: TGTGCCTGGAGCGGACAGGGGGCTAAAGGAACCTACGGCTACACCTTC. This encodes CAWSGQGAKGTYGYTF.